One and the same sample provided the 10 T cell receptor beta chains below, sequenced in a study of blood T cell repertoires in COVID-19. Using immunoSEQ multiplex PCR, the repertoire was profiled, and TCRdb retains in-frame clones only, with some absent. The data contain 130,000 to 150,000 clones, around 80% of them singletons. What was sequenced was peripheral blood. These receptor sequences come from a man aged 55-75 years with active or convalescent COVID-19.

The chain has TRBV28 and TRBJ2-1; 7 bases map to TRBD1. After removal of 3 bases from V and 4 bases from J, the junction contained 15 bases not matched to a gene. Germline values: CDR1 MDHEN, CDR2 SYDVKM. This CDR3 comprises 18 residues. The DNA for the CDR3 is TGTGCCAGCAGTTTGGGCAGGGGGACCGAGTTGTTTTACAATGAGCAGTTCTTC. Residues: CASSLGRGTELFYNEQFF. The full variable domain, its missing parts supplied by reference TRBV28 and TRBJ2-1, is DVKVTQSSRYLVKRTGEKVFLECVQDMDHENMFWYRQDPGLGLRLIYFSYDVKMKEKGDIPEGYSVSREKKERFSLILESASTNQTSMYLCASSLGRGTELFYNEQFFGPGTRLTVL.

This rearrangement joins TRBV4-3 to TRBJ2-3, with 7 positions matching TRBD1. The CDR3 extends over 13 amino acids. The trim removed 4 bases at V and 4 bases at J, leaving 2 bases unmatched. From germline, CDR1 is LGHNA and CDR2 YSLEER. The DNA of the CDR3 is TGCGCCAGCAGCCCAACAGGGGCAGATACGCAGTATTTT. Its translation is CASSPTGADTQYF.

The rearrangement joins TRBV10-3 to TRBJ2-2; maybe TRBD2 (6 bases). V shed 3 bases and J shed 2 bases, with 19 bases lying between them. The CDR3 is 18 amino acids. Germline CDR1 ENHRY, CDR2 SYGVKD. DNA of the CDR3: TGTGCCATCAGTGACCCCCGGGGTGGGGCGGGAAACACCGGGGAGCTGTTTTTT. Translated: CAISDPRGGAGNTGELFF.

V usage is TRBV19 and J usage is TRBJ2-2; tentatively, D is TRBD2 (6 bases). Germline CDR1 reads LNHDA; CDR2 reads SQIVND (reference sequence). The V end lost 4 bases, the J end lost 7 bases, and 19 bases lay between the germline ends. The CDR3 has 16 amino acids. Here the CDR3 reads CASSTRDSGSLGELFF. The DNA of the CDR3 is TGTGCCAGTAGTACCCGGGACTCCGGCTCTCTCGGGGAGCTGTTTTTT.

The gene calls are TRBV7-3 and TRBJ2-5; no firm D call. Germline V gene lookup returns CDR1 SGHTA and CDR2 FQGTGA. V dropped 1 base and J dropped 5 bases, with 14 bases sitting between them. CDR3 length: 15 residues. The DNA for the CDR3 is TGTGCCAGCAGCTTAAACATGGCAATCGGGGAGACCCAGTACTTC. This gives the protein CASSLNMAIGETQYF.

This chain joins TRBV3-1 (or the pseudogene TRBV3-2) and TRBJ1-4; possibly TRBD1 for D (5 bases). The CDR3 has 12 amino acids. Germline assignment: CDR1 LGHDT and CDR2 YNNKEL (reference sequence). V lost 3 bases and J lost 8, with 7 bases in between. CDR3 residues: CASSQTDEKLFF. In DNA form, the CDR3 reads TGTGCCAGCAGCCAGACAGACGAAAAACTGTTTTTT.

J is TRBJ1-5 and V is TRBV5-1; 7 bases are shared with TRBD1. The V segment lost 0 bases and the J segment 4 bases; nucleotides outside the gene matches: 7. This CDR3 comprises 16 residues. The V gene's germline CDR1 is SGHRS and CDR2 YFSETQ. CDR3 coding DNA: TGCGCCAGCAGCTTGGACGGCAGGGGGGAAAATCAGCCCCAGCATTTT. Protein sequence: CASSLDGRGENQPQHF.

The chain has TRBV6-4 and TRBJ1-5; 11 bases are shared with TRBD1. The CDR3 is 18 amino acids. Trimming removed 8 bases from V and 5 bases from J; junction bases left unmatched: 17. The germline CDR1 and CDR2 sequences are MRHNA and SNTAGT. CDR3 DNA sequence: TGTGCCAGCGGGGGAACGAACCACCGGACAGGGGGCTATCAGCCCCAGCATTTT. Protein sequence: CASGGTNHRTGGYQPQHF.

V and J are TRBV28 and TRBJ2-1, with D perhaps matching TRBD2 (6 bases). Germline values: CDR1 MDHEN, CDR2 SYDVKM. The CDR3 is 19 amino acids. Trimming shortened V by 7 bases and J by 5 bases, and 30 bases separated the two germline ends. CDR3 sequence reads: CASNSLSGARLVFHNEQFF. In DNA form, the CDR3 reads TGTGCCAGCAACTCTCTCAGCGGCGCCAGACTAGTCTTTCACAATGAGCAGTTCTTC.

This clone was seen more than once but under ten times. This chain links TRBV7-9 with TRBJ2-7, with 8 positions matching TRBD2. Per the germline V gene, CDR1 is SEHNR and CDR2 is FQNEAQ (reference sequence). This CDR3 is 15 amino acids long. J gave up 4 bases and V 3 bases, and 8 bases lay outside the gene matches. The CDR3: CASSFPGLGSYEQYF. In DNA form, the CDR3 reads TGTGCCAGCAGCTTCCCGGGACTAGGGAGTTACGAGCAGTACTTC.